Each of the 31 T cell receptor beta chains below was sequenced from the same sample in a study of T-cell memory formation after mild COVID-19. TCRdb reprocessed the 5' RACE reads with MiXCR, giving one entry per CDR3 protein. Of some 450,000 distinct CDR3 sequences listed, around 18% were seen once; the top ten hold around 8.4%. Sequenced material: PBMCs or a T cell subset sorted from them (not recorded which). The receptors were sampled from an adult woman who had mild COVID-19 (a few samples of this study predate the infection). Cell type and time point are not known.

The V gene is TRBV7-3, the J gene TRBJ2-2; 11 nucleotides match TRBD1. Germline V gene data show CDR1 as SGHTA and CDR2 as FQGTGA. The CDR3 has 15 amino acids. The junction had 7 bases not matched to a gene; V was cut back by 6 bases and J by 7 bases. In DNA form, the CDR3 reads TGTGCCAGCAGACCCGGACAGGGGGCCCACGGGGAGCTGTTTTTT. This sequence encodes CASRPGQGAHGELFF.

This clonotype was detected a few times. The chain uses TRBV5-1 and TRBJ2-1; 8 bases line up with TRBD1. This CDR3 comprises 12 residues. The germline V gene encodes CDR1 SGHRS and CDR2 YFSETQ. V trimming: 1 base; J trimming: 13 bases; junction bases outside the gene matches: 4. The CDR3 reads CASSLQGASQFF. The CDR3 coding sequence is TGCGCCAGCAGCTTGCAGGGGGCGAGCCAGTTCTTC.

This clonotype was observed a few times. The chain couples TRBV3-1 to TRBJ2-7, with D unresolved. This CDR3 is built from 13 residues. Germline V CDR1 and CDR2: LGHDT, YNNKEL (reference sequence). V was clipped by 1 base and J by 4 bases, with 8 bases between them. CDR3 protein: CASSQVGPYEQYF. The DNA for the CDR3 is TGTGCCAGCAGCCAAGTGGGTCCTTACGAGCAGTACTTC.

The genes are TRBV27 and TRBJ2-7, with a weak D call TRBD1 (6 bases). Between the trimmed V and J ends, which lost 5 bases and 4 bases, there was a span of 15 bases. Germline-derived CDR1 and CDR2 are MNHEY and SMNVEV (reference sequence). This CDR3 contains 14 residues. CDR3 in DNA: TGTGCCAGCAGTCCTCTGACAGGCGCTTACGAGCAGTACTTC. Residues: CASSPLTGAYEQYF.

This clonotype is labeled medium-sized (0.01 to 0.1%). The chain joins TRBV24-1 to TRBJ2-3, with 8 bases matching TRBD1. The CDR3 sequence is 24 residues long. J gave up 2 bases and V 5 bases, and 32 bases lay outside the gene matches. The germline CDR1 and CDR2 sequences are KGHDR and SFDVKD. Here the CDR3 reads CATSGHLSRNPGQARRTNTDTQYF. Here the CDR3 DNA reads TGTGCCACCAGTGGTCACCTCTCACGGAACCCGGGACAGGCCCGGAGGACGAACACAGATACGCAGTATTTT.

The V call is TRBV7-9, the J call TRBJ1-2; D gene unclear. V lost 5 bases, J lost 4 bases, and 14 bases lay in between. This CDR3 region has 14 residues. Germline CDR1 SEHNR, CDR2 FQNEAQ (reference sequence). CDR3 nucleotide sequence: TGTGCCAGCAGCAAAAATGCAGCATTCTATGGCTACACCTTC. Its protein is CASSKNAAFYGYTF. Full variable domain (missing parts from reference TRBV7-9 and TRBJ1-2): DTGVSQNPRHKITKRGQNVTFRCDPISEHNRLYWYRQTLGQGPEFLTYFQNEAQLEKSRLLSDRFSAERPKGSFSTLEIQRTEQGDSAMYLCASSKNAAFYGYTFGSGTRLTVV.

The J gene is TRBJ2-1, the V gene TRBV12-3 or TRBV12-4, with 9 bases matching TRBD2. V lost 3 bases to trimming and J lost 8 bases; unmatched junction nucleotides: 5. CDR3 length: 14 amino acids. CDR3 region: CASSLGGRADEQFF. Here the CDR3 DNA reads TGTGCCAGCAGTTTGGGCGGGAGGGCCGATGAGCAGTTCTTC.

DNA for the CDR3: TGTGCCAGCAGTTCGGACAGTTTGACTAATGAAAAACTGTTTTTT. Translated: CASSSDSLTNEKLFF. The chain has TRBV7-9 and TRBJ1-4; D is perhaps TRBD1 (6 bases). Looked up from germline, CDR1 is SEHNR and CDR2 is FQNEAQ (reference sequence). V gave up 6 bases and J gave up 2 bases, with 13 bases separating them. The CDR3 is 15 residues long.

This clonotype was seen a few times. CDR3 nucleotide sequence: TGTGCCAGCAGAGGAGAAAAACTGTTTTTT. Amino acids: CASRGEKLFF. The chain combines TRBV12-3 or TRBV12-4 with TRBJ1-4, with D unclear. There are 10 residues in the CDR3. V was pared by 6 bases and J by 8 bases, with 4 bases between.

This chain links TRBV4-3 with TRBJ1-2; 7 bases match TRBD1. The CDR3 extends over 13 amino acids. Germline lookup yields CDR1 LGHNA and CDR2 YSLEER. J was trimmed by 7 bases and V by 5 bases; bases with no gene match: 7. CDR3 residues: CASSEQGIAGYTF. The CDR3 region has the DNA TGCGCCAGCAGCGAACAGGGGATCGCTGGCTACACCTTC.

The V gene is TRBV7-6, the J gene TRBJ2-2; TRBD2 agrees at 8 bases. Germline CDR1 and CDR2: SGHVS and FNYEAQ. The CDR3 totals 16 residues. V trimming: 5 bases; J trimming: 3 bases; junction bases outside the gene matches: 8. The CDR3 here is CASSTEGLADTGELFF. The CDR3 nucleotides are TGTGCCAGCAGCACGGAAGGACTAGCAGACACCGGGGAGCTGTTTTTT.

This clonotype was counted a few times. The chain joins TRBV9 to TRBJ2-3; TRBD1 matches 8 bases. V lost 4 bases to trimming and J lost 2 bases; unmatched junction nucleotides: 15. The CDR3 runs 18 residues. Looked up from germline, CDR1 is SGDLS and CDR2 is YYNGEE. The CDR3 sequence: CASSTEGQEHYSTDTQYF. The CDR3 DNA sequence: TGTGCCAGCAGCACTGAGGGACAGGAACACTACTCCACAGATACGCAGTATTTT. The variable domain in full, with the rest retrieved from reference TRBV9 and TRBJ2-3, is DSGVTQTPKHLITATGQRVTLRCSPRSGDLSVYWYQQSLDQGLQFLIQYYNGEERAKGNILERFSAQQFPDLHSELNLSSLELGDSALYFCASSTEGQEHYSTDTQYFGPGTRLTVL.

This clonotype was detected many times. The chain uses TRBV7-9 and TRBJ2-7, with TRBD1 matching 7 bases. The ends lost 8 bases at V and 2 bases at J; junction bases unmatched: 12. Germline CDR1 reads SEHNR; CDR2 reads FQNEAQ (reference sequence). The CDR3 runs to 15 residues. CDR3 DNA: TGTGCCAGCGAACAAGACGGGACAGCTACCTACGAGCAGTACTTC. Its translation: CASEQDGTATYEQYF.

Only a few counts were recorded for this clonotype. This chain joins TRBV9 and TRBJ2-5, with TRBD2 identical over 15 bases. J was trimmed by 5 bases and V by 0 bases; bases with no gene match: 5. From germline, CDR1 is SGDLS and CDR2 YYNGEE. The length of the CDR3 is 17 residues. The CDR3 bases are TGTGCCAGCAGCGTAGGGACTAGCGGGGGGGCCAGCGAGACCCAGTACTTC. As protein: CASSVGTSGGASETQYF.

This clonotype appeared a few times. The chain is built from TRBV29-1 and TRBJ2-1; 7 nucleotides match TRBD1. This CDR3 contains 12 residues. The trim removed 4 bases at V and 5 bases at J, leaving 2 bases unmatched. CDR1 SQVTM and CDR2 ANQGSEA come from the germline V gene. This chain's CDR3 is CSVGGQDNEQFF. As DNA, the CDR3 is TGCAGCGTTGGTGGACAGGACAATGAGCAGTTCTTC.

This clonotype came up a few times. The J gene is TRBJ1-5, the V gene TRBV5-1; D uncertain. Trimming took off 4 bases at V and 4 bases at J, with 15 bases between the two ends. CDR1 SGHRS and CDR2 YFSETQ come from the germline V gene. The CDR3 consists of 15 residues. CDR3: CASSLDGETNQPQHF. The CDR3 nucleotides read TGCGCCAGCAGCCTGGACGGGGAAACTAATCAGCCCCAGCATTTT.

The chain links TRBV7-2 to TRBJ2-5; the match to TRBD2 covers 7 bases. V shed 3 bases, J shed 7 bases, and the junction held 8 bases outside the gene matches. This CDR3 is 14 amino acids long. Germline CDR1 reads SGHTA; CDR2 reads FQGNSA. The CDR3 region is CASSFGRVPATQYF. DNA for the CDR3: TGTGCCAGCAGCTTTGGGAGGGTCCCGGCGACCCAGTACTTC.

The chain has TRBV20-1 and TRBJ2-7; no clear D. The CDR3 has 16 residues. V was cut by 0 bases and J by 0 bases, with 15 bases left in between. Germline CDR1 is DFQATT and CDR2 is SNEGSKA (reference sequence). CDR3 nucleotides: TGCAGTGCTAGAGATGATGACGGCCGGAGCTCCTACGAGCAGTACTTC. This gives the protein CSARDDDGRSSYEQYF.

The chain uses TRBV20-1 and TRBJ1-4; perhaps TRBD1 as D (5 bases). CDR1 and CDR2 (germline): DFQATT, SNEGSKA (reference sequence). This CDR3 spans 13 amino acids. V dropped 5 bases and J dropped 6 bases, with 13 bases sitting between them. This CDR3 reads CSAPRQGDEKLFF. The CDR3 coding sequence is TGCAGTGCTCCTCGGCAGGGAGATGAAAAACTGTTTTTT.

This clonotype has a handful of counts. The rearrangement joins TRBV6-5 to TRBJ2-2; the match to TRBD2 covers 9 bases. From germline, CDR1 is MNHEY and CDR2 SVGAGI. J was trimmed by 5 bases and V by 5 bases; bases with no gene match: 3. The CDR3 sequence is 14 residues long. CDR3 DNA sequence: TGTGCCAGCAGTCCGGGACTAGCTACCGGGGAGCTGTTTTTT. It encodes CASSPGLATGELFF.

This clonotype was detected only a few times. The rearrangement links TRBV18 to TRBJ2-7, with D maybe TRBD1 (6 bases). In germline, CDR1 is KGHSH, CDR2 LQKENI. The CDR3 covers 16 residues. The V end was cut by 2 bases, the J end by 1 base, with 15 bases between. The CDR3 nucleotides read TGTGCCAGCTCACCAGACAACAGGGTAGGGTCCTACGAGCAGTACTTC. Its translation is CASSPDNRVGSYEQYF.

The rearrangement joins TRBV5-6 to TRBJ1-1; TRBD1 matches 7 bases. The V gene's germline CDR1 is SGHDT and CDR2 YYEEEE. V gave up 4 bases and J gave up 6 bases; unmatched junction bases: 9. The CDR3 is 14 amino acids. The CDR3 coding sequence is TGTGCCAGCAGCCCGGCCAGGGGGATGGCTGAAGCTTTCTTT. Its protein is CASSPARGMAEAFF.

This rearrangement joins TRBV29-1 to TRBJ2-2, with TRBD2 identical over 11 bases. The CDR3 is 15 amino acids. V shed 3 bases and J 6 bases; nucleotides not matched to a gene: 6. Germline V gene data show CDR1 as SQVTM and CDR2 as ANQGSEA. The CDR3 reads CSVETSGEVAGELFF. CDR3 bases: TGCAGCGTTGAGACTAGCGGGGAAGTCGCCGGGGAGCTGTTTTTT.

This clonotype was seen more than once but under ten times. The chain carries TRBV6-2 or TRBV6-3 and TRBJ2-3, with 10 bases identical to TRBD2. J lost 5 bases, V lost 7 bases, and 6 bases had no gene match. CDR1 is MNHEY, CDR2 SVGEGT, per germline. The CDR3 sequence is 14 residues long. The CDR3 is CASKSGGAVDTQYF. The CDR3 DNA reads as TGTGCCAGCAAAAGCGGGGGGGCCGTAGATACGCAGTATTTT.

The rearrangement uses TRBV11-2 and TRBJ2-3, with a tentative D call TRBD1 (6 bases). This CDR3 contains 13 residues. Trimming removed 6 bases from V and 4 bases from J, with 11 bases in between. The germline V gene has CDR1 SGHAT and CDR2 FQNNGV. The CDR3 loop reads CASSNRAADTQYF. The DNA of the CDR3 is TGTGCCAGCAGTAACAGGGCGGCAGATACGCAGTATTTT.

The rearrangement uses TRBV10-3 and TRBJ2-2, with TRBD2 identical over 8 bases. V was pared by 2 bases and J by 7 bases, with 6 bases of the junction left unmatched. The CDR3 has 15 residues. The germline V gene encodes CDR1 ENHRY and CDR2 SYGVKD. The CDR3 region is CAISEKAGVDGELFF. The CDR3 DNA sequence: TGTGCCATCAGTGAGAAAGCGGGAGTTGACGGGGAGCTGTTTTTT.

This sequence joins TRBV30 and TRBJ2-2, with D perhaps matching TRBD2 (6 bases). Looked up from germline, CDR1 is GTSNPN and CDR2 is SVGIG (reference sequence). V was shortened by 4 bases and J by 4 bases, with 16 bases between the two germline ends. The CDR3 has 15 amino acids. Here the CDR3 DNA reads TGTGCCTGGACCCTCTGGGGGGTGTCCACCGGGGAGCTGTTTTTT. Translation gives CAWTLWGVSTGELFF.

This clonotype came up once. This chain joins TRBV2 and TRBJ2-5; 9 nucleotides align to TRBD1. Germline V lookup: CDR1 SNHLY, CDR2 FYNNEI. The V and J ends lost 6 bases and 5 bases, in that order; junction bases with no gene match: 7. The CDR3 totals 14 residues. This chain's CDR3 is CASRPGQGWETQYF. CDR3 nucleotides: TGTGCCAGCAGGCCGGGACAGGGTTGGGAGACCCAGTACTTC.

The chain uses TRBV30 and TRBJ2-7, with TRBD2 as a possible D gene (6 bases). Between the trimmed V and J ends, which lost 4 bases and 4 bases, there was a span of 17 bases. Germline lookup yields CDR1 GTSNPN and CDR2 SVGIG (reference sequence). This CDR3 has 14 amino acids. CDR3 loop: CAWTGGGRKYEQYF. CDR3 nucleotide sequence: TGTGCCTGGACCGGTGGTGGGAGGAAATACGAGCAGTACTTC.

The rearrangement joins TRBV5-1 to TRBJ2-2, with TRBD1 matching over 9 bases. The CDR3 contains 16 residues. After removal of 6 bases from V and 8 bases from J, the junction contained 14 bases not matched to a gene. Germline values: CDR1 SGHRS, CDR2 YFSETQ. The CDR3 nucleotides read TGCGCCAGCACCTACCCGGGACAGGGCCTGGGTGGGGAGCTGTTTTTT. Encoded protein: CASTYPGQGLGGELFF.

The CDR3: CATSNRGNEQFF. The CDR3 DNA reads as TGTGCCACCAGTAACAGGGGCAATGAGCAGTTCTTC. The J gene is TRBJ2-1, the V gene TRBV24-1; TRBD1 agrees at 7 bases. The CDR3 runs to 12 residues. Per germline, CDR1 KGHDR and CDR2 SFDVKD. V trimming: 6 bases; J trimming: 6 bases; junction bases outside the gene matches: 1.